These 3 T cell receptor beta chains were sequenced from one sample in a study of vaccination effects on CD4 cells after COVID-19 (dated by TCRdb to between 2021 and 2022). The library came from the immunoSEQ multiplex PCR assay. The source is immuneACCESS, and TCRdb retained only in-frame sequences with V and J called. Part of the clones is not carried over; for the studies checked, unresolved V genes explain less than half of this, and the remainder is unexplained. Within this sample are some 28,000 clones, with over 55% of them counted one time only. The ten largest make up 9.9% of the sample. After more than nine days of culture, CD4+ T cells were isolated with the EasySep CD4+ T cell isolation kit. No antigens are known for them. The sample consisted of CD4+ T cells from PBMCs cultured without peptide, taken before COVID-19 vaccination. These receptors all stem from a human donor who received a COVID-19 vaccine.

J is TRBJ2-1 and V is TRBV12-3 or TRBV12-4, with TRBD2 identical over 11 bases. Trimming cost V 7 bases and J 9 bases; bases outside gene matches: 5. The CDR3 loop spans 13 amino acids. Here the CDR3 reads CASMTSGIGEQFF. CDR3 DNA: TGTGCCAGCATGACTAGCGGGATAGGTGAGCAGTTCTTC.

This clone was picked up one time. The chain uses TRBV5-1 and TRBJ2-1; D is perhaps TRBD2 (6 bases). This CDR3 is built from 18 residues. Looked up from germline, CDR1 is SGHRS and CDR2 is YFSETQ. Trimming removed 3 bases at V and 3 bases at J, with 22 bases between. DNA of the CDR3: TGCGCCAGCAGCTCCCGGGGATCCGCCGGGACTGGCTACAATGAGCAGTTCTTC. Translation gives CASSSRGSAGTGYNEQFF.

The chain joins TRBV27 to TRBJ2-3; 14 bases match TRBD2. The CDR3 has 15 residues. The J segment lost 4 bases and the V segment lost 6 bases, leaving 3 bases of the junction unmatched. Germline V CDR1 and CDR2: MNHEY, SMNVEV (reference sequence). The CDR3 DNA reads as TGTGCCAGCAGACGACTAGCGGGAGGGGCAGATACGCAGTATTTT. Amino acid sequence: CASRRLAGGADTQYF.